These 19 T cell receptor beta chains were sequenced from one sample in a study of response to subunit inactivated influenza vaccine. TCRdb passed the RT-PCR reads through MiXCR, listing each CDR3 protein once. Altogether roughly 780,000 distinct CDR3 sequences are present, less than 20% being singletons, with the ten largest covering under 13%. Sequenced here: PBMCs from blood, sampled around 5 days after vaccination. The receptors derive from a man between 50 and 59 years old who received an inactivated influenza vaccine.

This clonotype was observed a few times. This sequence joins TRBV7-9 and TRBJ1-1; possible D gene TRBD1, 6 bases. CDR1 is SEHNR and CDR2 is FQNEAQ in the germline V gene (reference sequence). The V gene lost 1 base and the J gene lost 9 bases, with 12 bases spanning the gap. This CDR3 is built from 13 residues. Written as DNA, the CDR3 is TGTGCCAGCAGCTTAGGGCAGGGGCTGAAAGCTTTCTTT. Its protein product is CASSLGQGLKAFF.

This clonotype was found a few times. The V gene is TRBV12-3 or TRBV12-4, the J gene TRBJ2-3; TRBD1 matches at 11 bases. Trimming cost V 7 bases and J 4 bases; bases outside gene matches: 7. The CDR3 sequence is 15 residues long. CDR3 loop: CASIRDRGFADTQYF. The CDR3 DNA reads TGTGCCAGCATCCGGGACAGGGGGTTCGCAGATACGCAGTATTTT.

Many counts were recorded for this clonotype. V and J are TRBV12-3 or TRBV12-4 and TRBJ2-1, with 13 bases matching TRBD2. V shed 6 bases, J shed 6 bases, and the junction held 8 bases outside the gene matches. The CDR3 runs 16 residues. CDR3 amino acids: CASSTHGTSGANEQFF. The DNA of the CDR3 is TGTGCCAGCAGCACACACGGGACTAGCGGGGCCAATGAGCAGTTCTTC.

In its sample, this clonotype was seen a few times. Here the CDR3 reads CASTLGTQKETQYF. The CDR3 DNA reads as TGTGCCAGCACACTTGGGACCCAAAAAGAGACCCAGTACTTC. The chain joins TRBV28 to TRBJ2-5; D tentatively fits TRBD1 or TRBD2 (5 bases each). V lost 7 bases and J 3 bases, leaving 15 bases between the germline ends. The germline gives CDR1 MDHEN, CDR2 SYDVKM. The CDR3 is 14 amino acids.

This clonotype was seen more than once but under ten times. The V and J genes are TRBV20-1 and TRBJ2-1, with D hard to call. V was shortened by 3 bases and J by 7 bases, with 16 bases between the two germline ends. Germline V gene data show CDR1 as DFQATT and CDR2 as SNEGSKA (reference sequence). The CDR3 has 14 residues. CDR3 sequence: CSARSMDPRNEQFF. The DNA of the CDR3 is TGCAGTGCTAGGTCCATGGACCCACGGAATGAGCAGTTCTTC.

The chain joins TRBV7-9 to TRBJ2-4; TRBD1 matches 9 bases. The CDR3 loop spans 14 amino acids. The J segment lost 7 bases and the V segment lost 4 bases, leaving 5 bases of the junction unmatched. From germline, CDR1 is SEHNR and CDR2 FQNEAQ (reference sequence). The CDR3 DNA sequence: TGTGCCAGCAGCTCAAGGACAGGGGCGAACATTCAGTACTTC. It translates to CASSSRTGANIQYF.

This clonotype was detected ten times or more. Mismatch with germline at one junction end may stem from a read error. The CDR3 bases are TGTGCCAGCAGTTTCGGTGCACAACGGGGGGGATTT. Protein product: CASSFGAQRGGF. The chain recombines TRBV12-3 or TRBV12-4 with TRBJ2-3, with 8 bases identical to TRBD2. This CDR3 comprises 12 residues.

This clonotype was detected ten times or more. V and J are TRBV7-6 and TRBJ2-1, with TRBD2 identical over 13 bases. V trimming: 5 bases; J trimming: 4 bases; junction bases outside the gene matches: 8. Per germline, CDR1 SGHVS and CDR2 FNYEAQ. This CDR3 comprises 17 residues. This CDR3 reads CASSPGLAGNIYNEQFF. In nucleotides, the CDR3 is TGTGCCAGCAGCCCGGGACTAGCGGGGAACATATACAATGAGCAGTTCTTC.

This clonotype was found a few times. The chain uses TRBV9 and TRBJ2-1, with 7 bases that match TRBD1. V shed 3 bases, J shed 1 base, and the junction held 1 base outside the gene matches. In germline, CDR1 is SGDLS, CDR2 YYNGEE. The CDR3 runs to 14 residues. The CDR3 DNA follows: TGTGCCAGCAGCGCGACAGGGTCCTACAATGAGCAGTTCTTC. This sequence encodes CASSATGSYNEQFF.

The rearrangement links TRBV6-4 to TRBJ2-3; 9 nucleotides agree with TRBD2. V lost 4 bases and J lost 4; bases outside the gene matches: 6. Germline V gene data show CDR1 as MRHNA and CDR2 as SNTAGT. This CDR3 comprises 15 residues. As DNA, the CDR3 is TGTGCCAGCAGTGTTGACCTAGCGGGATCAGATACGCAGTATTTT. This gives the protein CASSVDLAGSDTQYF.

The chain employs TRBV9 and TRBJ2-2, with 7 positions matching TRBD1. The ends lost 3 bases at V and 4 bases at J; junction bases unmatched: 6. Germline V gene data show CDR1 as SGDLS and CDR2 as YYNGEE. This CDR3 is built from 15 residues. CDR3 residues: CASSDMTGPTGELFF. The CDR3 nucleotides are TGTGCCAGCAGCGATATGACAGGGCCCACCGGGGAGCTGTTTTTT.

This chain uses TRBV29-1 with TRBJ2-1; TRBD2 matches at 10 bases. CDR1 and CDR2 (germline): SQVTM, ANQGSEA. The CDR3 has 18 amino acids. The ends lost 1 base at V and 0 bases at J; junction bases unmatched: 9. The CDR3 nucleotides read TGCAGCGTTGAAGGGGAAAGCGGGGGGGTTTCCTCCTACAATGAGCAGTTCTTC. Translation gives CSVEGESGGVSSYNEQFF.

This clonotype has only a few counts. The chain uses TRBV2 and TRBJ2-4; possibly TRBD2 for D (6 bases). V was pared by 5 bases and J by 3 bases, with 14 bases between. Per the germline V gene, CDR1 is SNHLY and CDR2 is FYNNEI. The CDR3 totals 15 residues. CDR3 protein: CASSWRGAGKNIQYF. CDR3 sequence (DNA): TGTGCCAGCAGTTGGCGGGGTGCGGGCAAAAACATTCAGTACTTC. Complete variable domain (other parts from reference TRBV2 and TRBJ2-4): EPEVTQTPSHQVTQMGQEVILRCVPISNHLYFYWYRQILGQKVEFLVSFYNNEISEKSEIFDDQFSVERPDGSNFTLKIRSTKLEDSAMYFCASSWRGAGKNIQYFGAGTRLSVL.

The chain recombines TRBV6-2 or TRBV6-3 with TRBJ2-1; D not resolved. In germline, CDR1 is MNHEY, CDR2 SVGEGT. The V and J ends lost 4 bases and 1 base respectively, with 20 bases between them. The CDR3 is 18 amino acids. The CDR3 nucleotides are TGTGCCAGCAGTTTATTGGGCAAAGGGTTTCGTTCCTACAATGAGCAGTTCTTC. Its protein product is CASSLLGKGFRSYNEQFF.

This chain connects TRBV4-2 to TRBJ1-4; D remains ambiguous. The ends were cut back, 4 bases at V and 5 bases at J, with 8 bases in the middle. This CDR3 is built from 13 residues. CDR1 is LGHNA and CDR2 is YNFKEQ in the germline V gene. The DNA for the CDR3 is TGTGCCAGCAGCCCCGGGCAGAATGAAAAACTGTTTTTT. This translates into CASSPGQNEKLFF.

The J gene is TRBJ2-2, the V gene TRBV9; weak D call: TRBD2 (6 bases). The CDR3 is 14 amino acids. V lost 6 bases and J 0 bases, leaving 9 bases between the germline ends. Germline assignment: CDR1 SGDLS and CDR2 YYNGEE. The CDR3 DNA sequence: TGTGCCAGCACTGCGGGATCGAACACCGGGGAGCTGTTTTTT. Protein: CASTAGSNTGELFF.

This clonotype was counted between two and nine times. Here the CDR3 reads CASSQDPLTGIIKSGANVLTF. The CDR3 DNA follows: TGCGCCAGCAGCCAAGATCCATTGACCGGGATCATCAAATCTGGGGCCAACGTCCTGACTTTC. V is TRBV4-1 and J is TRBJ2-6; the D gene is possibly TRBD2 (5 bases). CDR1 and CDR2 (germline): MGHRA, YSYEKL. Trimming pared 0 bases from V and 1 base from J, leaving 22 bases between. This CDR3 is 21 amino acids long.

This clonotype was seen a few times. The chain carries TRBV12-3 or TRBV12-4 and TRBJ2-3; D is undetermined. This CDR3 comprises 18 residues. Trimming left V 2 bases short and J 2 bases short, with 20 bases between. The CDR3 is CASSLKGQATIFTDTQYF. The CDR3 DNA reads TGTGCCAGCAGTTTAAAAGGCCAGGCAACTATTTTCACAGATACGCAGTATTTT.

This clonotype was observed once. The chain links TRBV30 to TRBJ2-1, with no clear D. CDR1 is GTSNPN and CDR2 is SVGIG in the germline V gene (reference sequence). The V gene lost 3 bases and the J gene lost 3 bases, with 3 bases spanning the gap. This CDR3 has 11 residues. The CDR3 reads CAWRIYNEQFF. In DNA form, the CDR3 reads TGTGCCTGGAGAATCTACAATGAGCAGTTCTTC.